This TCR beta chain was recorded in a study of T cell responses to AZD1222 COVID-19 vaccine. CDR3 size: 17 residues. Germline V lookup: CDR1 SQVTM, CDR2 ANQGSEA. Germline trimming cut 2 bases from V and 0 bases from J; bases unmatched to any gene: 7. Repertoires were generated with immunoSEQ multiplex PCR, while TCRdb's copy carries only in-frame clones and drops some. Among 90,000 to 120,000 clones, over 90% were seen once, and the ten largest hold about 5%. General study results and limits: A reported finding is that nearly half of spike-specific TCRs target unmutated variant regions. Sampling captured repertoires only after the peak T cell response.

A note on this clone: Antigen unknown.

This sequence joins TRBV29-1 and TRBJ2-5; 12 bases line up with TRBD1. The TCR comes from an adult in good health. Here the sequenced sample was peripheral blood, taken on day 0 of AZD1222 vaccination. The CDR3 region has the DNA TGCAGCGTTGAATTAACGGGACAGGGGGCTTACCAAGAGACCCAGTACTTC. Amino acid sequence: CSVELTGQGAYQETQYF.